These 23 T cell receptor beta chains originate from one sample sequenced in a study of immunodeficiency. Clones were read by immunoSEQ multiplex PCR, and TCRdb kept only the in-frame ones, dropping some. Of over a thousand clones in the sample, about 93% are singletons; the top ten hold 2.8%. Material: CD8+ T cells from blood. Receptors were obtained from a human donor in good health.

Here the CDR3 reads CASSETGDYGYTF. The CDR3 DNA is TGTGCCAGCAGTGAGACAGGGGACTATGGCTACACCTTC. The rearrangement joins TRBV6-4 to TRBJ1-2; the match to TRBD1 covers 8 bases. CDR1 and CDR2 (germline): MRHNA, SNTAGT. The CDR3 has 13 amino acids. J lost 3 bases, V lost 3 bases, and 0 bases had no gene match.

In regard to this clone: An end of the junction differs from the germline gene, which may be a read error. This chain joins TRBV6-5 and TRBJ1-1; weak D call: TRBD1 (5 bases). The CDR3 covers 13 residues. Germline V lookup: CDR1 MNHEY, CDR2 SVGAGI. CDR3 in amino acids: CASSYWGNTKAFF. The CDR3, as DNA: TGTGCCAGCAGTTACTGGGGGAACACTAAAGCTTTCTTT.

There are a few counts of this clone. The chain combines TRBV6-2 or TRBV6-3 with TRBJ2-7; maybe TRBD2 (6 bases). The CDR3 runs to 19 residues. V was shortened by 0 bases and J by 2 bases, with 23 bases between the two germline ends. The germline gives CDR1 MNHEY, CDR2 SVGEGT. The CDR3 is CASSYSGDFSGLQTYEQYF. The DNA of the CDR3 is TGTGCCAGCAGTTACTCGGGGGACTTCTCGGGACTCCAGACCTACGAGCAGTACTTC.

The CDR3 loop is CASSQDYLAGGTDTQYF. CDR3 sequence (DNA): TGCGCCAGCAGCCAAGATTATCTAGCGGGGGGCACAGATACGCAGTATTTT. The chain carries TRBV4-1 and TRBJ2-3; 10 nucleotides match TRBD2. This CDR3 has 17 amino acids. In germline, CDR1 is MGHRA, CDR2 YSYEKL. V was clipped by 0 bases and J by 1 base; unmatched bases: 4.

The chain combines TRBV6-1 with TRBJ2-7, with TRBD1 matching over 9 bases. The junction had 13 bases not matched to a gene; V was cut back by 4 bases and J by 0 bases. CDR1 is MNHNS and CDR2 is SASEGT in the germline V gene. This CDR3 has 18 amino acids. This CDR3 is CASSVSSSGTGNSYEQYF. The CDR3 DNA is TGTGCCAGCAGTGTTTCGTCAAGTGGGACAGGGAACTCCTACGAGCAGTACTTC.

V usage is TRBV6-6 and J usage is TRBJ2-7, with D perhaps being TRBD1 or TRBD2 (5 bases each). The CDR3 covers 10 residues. Germline CDR1 and CDR2: MNHNY and SVGAGI (reference sequence). V dropped 8 bases and J dropped 5 bases, with 7 bases sitting between them. The CDR3 loop reads CASLGDEQYF. CDR3 bases: TGTGCCAGCCTGGGGGACGAGCAGTACTTC.

V and J are TRBV9 and TRBJ2-7, with 10 bases fitting TRBD2. The V and J ends lost 8 bases and 6 bases, in that order; junction bases with no gene match: 11. Germline CDR1 SGDLS, CDR2 YYNGEE. The CDR3 has 14 amino acids. The CDR3 nucleotides read TGTGCCAGTCAGGGTGAGGGACTAGCGTCCGAGCAGTACTTC. It is translated as CASQGEGLASEQYF.

The chain is built from TRBV10-3 and TRBJ2-7, with TRBD1 matching 10 bases. Germline CDR1 and CDR2: ENHRY and SYGVKD. Trimming removed 0 bases from V and 3 bases from J; junction bases left unmatched: 2. The CDR3 is 15 residues long. This chain's CDR3 is CAISESGTGDYEQYF. The CDR3 coding sequence is TGTGCCATCAGTGAGTCAGGGACAGGGGACTACGAGCAGTACTTC.

The chain uses TRBV6-2 or TRBV6-3 and TRBJ2-1; 7 bases are a match to TRBD1. The CDR3 covers 13 residues. Per the germline V gene, CDR1 is MNHEY and CDR2 is SVGEGT. Trimming removed 2 bases from V and 10 bases from J; junction bases left unmatched: 5. CDR3: CASSYHPTGEQFF. The CDR3 DNA sequence: TGTGCCAGCAGTTACCATCCGACAGGGGAGCAGTTCTTC.

The J gene is TRBJ2-7, the V gene TRBV6-1; 8 bases fit TRBD1. The CDR3 consists of 14 residues. Trimming at V came to 3 bases and at J to 6 bases, leaving 7 bases not matched to a gene. CDR1 and CDR2 from the germline V gene are MNHNS and SASEGT. The CDR3 here is CASSEGPGGAEQYF. In DNA, the CDR3 is TGTGCCAGCAGTGAGGGGCCAGGGGGCGCCGAGCAGTACTTC.

CDR3 sequence (DNA): TGTGCCAGCAGTCAGCGGGCGGGGTACTACGAGCAGTACTTC. This gives the protein CASSQRAGYYEQYF. V is TRBV6-5 and J is TRBJ2-7; D possibly corresponds to TRBD2 (6 bases). The V gene's germline CDR1 is MNHEY and CDR2 SVGAGI. The CDR3 covers 14 residues. V was clipped by 5 bases and J by 3 bases, with 14 bases between them.

This chain connects TRBV13 to TRBJ2-1; TRBD1 matches 11 bases. The CDR3 runs 15 residues. After removal of 5 bases from V and 4 bases from J, the junction contained 4 bases not matched to a gene. Per germline, CDR1 PRHDT and CDR2 FYEKMQ (reference sequence). This CDR3 is CASSAGQGAYNEQFF. CDR3 in DNA: TGTGCCAGCAGCGCCGGACAGGGGGCATACAATGAGCAGTTCTTC.

CDR3 sequence: CASSQALQEPLYF. CDR3 sequence (DNA): TGTGCCAGCAGCCAAGCTCTGCAGGAACCCCTGTACTTC. The genes are TRBV16 and TRBJ2-4; no clear D gene. The germline CDR1 and CDR2 sequences are KGHSY and FQNENV. Trimming left V 2 bases short and J 15 bases short, with 17 bases between. This CDR3 spans 13 amino acids.

The CDR3 coding sequence is TGTGCCAGCAGTTTATATCCGCGGGATGGCTACACCTTC. Residues: CASSLYPRDGYTF. This chain links TRBV27 with TRBJ1-2; D uncertain. Trimming left V 1 base short and J 6 bases short, with 9 bases between. Germline V CDR1 and CDR2: MNHEY, SMNVEV (reference sequence). This CDR3 comprises 13 residues.

This CDR3 is CASSSPEGNTGELFF. The CDR3, as DNA: TGTGCCAGCAGCTCCCCGGAGGGGAACACCGGGGAGCTGTTTTTT. This chain links TRBV7-8 with TRBJ2-2, with a possible D match to TRBD2 (6 bases). V was shortened by 4 bases and J by 1 base, with 10 bases between the two germline ends. Germline loops: CDR1 SGHVS, CDR2 FQNEAQ. The CDR3 has 15 amino acids.

In its sample, this clone was seen once. V usage is TRBV5-4 and J usage is TRBJ1-6, with 8 nucleotides matching TRBD1. After removal of 5 bases from V and 8 bases from J, the junction contained 9 bases not matched to a gene. Germline CDR1 reads SGHNT; CDR2 reads YYREEE (reference sequence). The CDR3 runs 15 residues. The CDR3 spells CASRETGQGHSPLHF. In DNA form, the CDR3 reads TGTGCCAGCAGGGAGACAGGACAGGGCCATTCACCCCTCCACTTT.

The chain has TRBV7-6 and TRBJ1-2; 8 bases fit TRBD1. The CDR3 runs 15 residues. The germline gives CDR1 SGHVS, CDR2 FNYEAQ. The trim removed 5 bases at V and 8 bases at J, leaving 13 bases unmatched. This CDR3 reads CASSPLRGQEQGYTF. CDR3 nucleotide sequence: TGTGCCAGCAGCCCACTCAGGGGGCAGGAGCAAGGCTACACCTTC.

This chain links TRBV29-1 with TRBJ1-2; D is unclear. The V and J ends lost 7 bases and 4 bases respectively, with 10 bases between them. Germline V lookup: CDR1 SQVTM, CDR2 ANQGSEA. The CDR3 length is 11 residues. The CDR3 coding sequence is TGCAGCGCTCGGACGGTCTATGGCTACACCTTC. It codes for CSARTVYGYTF.

This rearrangement joins TRBV21-1 to TRBJ1-5. TRBV21-1 is given as a pseudogene. This CDR3 has 15 residues. As DNA, the CDR3 is TGTGCCAGCAGCAGCAAAGGACTGAATAATCAGCCCCAGCATTTT. The encoded protein is CASSSKGLNNQPQHF.

The CDR3 reads CASSSQDGGHEKLFF. Written as DNA, the CDR3 is TGTGCCAGCAGTTCGCAGGACGGAGGACATGAAAAACTGTTTTTT. This sequence joins TRBV6-1 and TRBJ1-4; D ambiguous. V lost 5 bases, J lost 6 bases, and 16 bases lay in between. The CDR3 loop spans 15 amino acids. Germline lookup yields CDR1 MNHNS and CDR2 SASEGT.

This clone showed up just once. The chain couples TRBV2 to TRBJ2-7, with a possible D match to TRBD2 (6 bases). Germline values: CDR1 SNHLY, CDR2 FYNNEI. CDR3 length: 16 residues. The V end was cut by 3 bases, the J end by 1 base, with 16 bases between. CDR3 region: CASSETHMAGSYEQYF. The CDR3 DNA reads TGTGCCAGCAGTGAGACCCACATGGCGGGGTCCTACGAGCAGTACTTC.

This chain links TRBV27 with TRBJ1-5; no reliable D call. Germline V gives CDR1 MNHEY, CDR2 SMNVEV (reference sequence). The V end was cut by 2 bases, the J end by 5 bases, with 10 bases between. The CDR3 sequence is 14 residues long. CDR3 DNA: TGTGCCAGCAGTTTAGCCAGGCAAGATCAGCCCCAGCATTTT. Encoded protein: CASSLARQDQPQHF.

The chain uses TRBV15 and TRBJ2-7; D might be TRBD1 or TRBD2, each matching 5 bases. The CDR3 covers 13 residues. The V end lost 5 bases, the J end lost 7 bases, and 15 bases lay between the germline ends. The germline gives CDR1 LNHNV, CDR2 YYDKDF (reference sequence). This CDR3 is CATSGSGGREQYF. CDR3 DNA sequence: TGTGCCACCAGCGGGAGTGGGGGTCGGGAGCAGTACTTC.